These 13 T cell receptor beta chains were sequenced from one sample in a study of T cell repertoires in cytomegalovirus infection. TCRdb recomputed calls from the reads with MiXCR, one row per CDR3 protein. The sample includes hundreds of thousands of distinct CDR3 sequences, over 25% of them seen just once. No antigen has been assigned to these receptors. Sample: cultured CD8+ T cells from PBMCs, taken from culture after CMV antigen stimulation. The receptors here all came from a human donor in good health (CMV status not recorded). Some clones in this sample may be carry-over from other donors' samples.

The chain uses TRBV7-9 and TRBJ1-2; D might be TRBD1 (6 bases). The CDR3 extends over 15 amino acids. The V gene lost 6 bases and the J gene lost 6 bases, with 20 bases spanning the gap. Germline loops: CDR1 SEHNR, CDR2 FQNEAQ (reference sequence). The CDR3 coding sequence is TGTGCCAGCAGACATCCGGGACACGGACTTGATGGCTACACCTTC. Protein sequence: CASRHPGHGLDGYTF.

V usage is TRBV7-9 and J usage is TRBJ1-5; no firm D call. Germline CDR1 reads SEHNR; CDR2 reads FQNEAQ (reference sequence). CDR3 length: 15 residues. V lost 3 bases and J lost 2, with 11 bases in between. The DNA for the CDR3 is TGTGCCAGCAGCTTGGGTTGGTCGGGCAATCAGCCCCAGCATTTT. Translation: CASSLGWSGNQPQHF.

As DNA, the CDR3 is TGTGCCAGCAGCCAAATAAGGGAAAAGCGAGACACGCAGTATTTT. Protein: CASSQIREKRDTQYF. V gene TRBV14 combines with J gene TRBJ2-3, with D hard to call. Trimming left V 2 bases short and J 9 bases short, with 18 bases between. Germline V CDR1 and CDR2: SGHDN, FVKESK. The CDR3 length is 15 residues.

The sample holds many counts of this clonotype. The genes are TRBV7-2 and TRBJ2-2; D may be TRBD1 (6 bases). Trimming pared 1 base from V and 2 bases from J, leaving 14 bases between. The CDR3 has 17 residues. Germline V gene lookup returns CDR1 SGHTA and CDR2 FQGNSA. This CDR3 is CASSLGLRGPNTGELFF. In DNA, the CDR3 is TGTGCCAGCAGCTTAGGCCTCAGGGGCCCTAACACCGGGGAGCTGTTTTTT.

Only a few counts were recorded for this clonotype. The chain combines TRBV7-9 with TRBJ2-2, with TRBD1 identical over 10 bases. This CDR3 has 16 amino acids. The V gene end was trimmed by 4 bases and the J gene end by 6 bases; junction bases not matched to a gene: 8. Germline CDR1 is SEHNR and CDR2 is FQNEAQ (reference sequence). The CDR3 nucleotides are TGTGCCAGCAGCTCTCCGGGACAGGGGCTGGCCGGGGAGCTGTTTTTT. Protein sequence: CASSSPGQGLAGELFF.

The V call is TRBV20-1, the J call TRBJ2-2; TRBD1 agrees at 7 bases. Germline CDR1 DFQATT, CDR2 SNEGSKA (reference sequence). The CDR3 contains 13 residues. The V segment lost 6 bases and the J segment 6 bases; nucleotides outside the gene matches: 7. CDR3 coding DNA: TGCAGTGCGCACGACAGGGCGGCCGGGGAGCTGTTTTTT. Translation gives CSAHDRAAGELFF.

V is TRBV6-4 and J is TRBJ2-5, with 7 bases fitting TRBD1. V gave up 8 bases and J gave up 0 bases; unmatched junction bases: 0. This CDR3 is built from 12 residues. Germline CDR1 reads MRHNA; CDR2 reads SNTAGT. The CDR3 reads CASGQDQETQYF. The CDR3 region has the DNA TGTGCCAGCGGACAGGACCAAGAGACCCAGTACTTC.

The chain links TRBV20-1 to TRBJ2-5, with 7 nucleotides matching TRBD2. Germline CDR1 reads DFQATT; CDR2 reads SNEGSKA (reference sequence). The J segment lost 3 bases and the V segment lost 6 bases, leaving 7 bases of the junction unmatched. CDR3 length: 13 residues. This chain's CDR3 is CSATRLAEETQYF. CDR3 coding DNA: TGCAGTGCCACGAGACTAGCTGAAGAGACCCAGTACTTC.

This clonotype has just a few counts. The chain uses TRBV28 and TRBJ2-1; TRBD1 agrees at 10 bases. The CDR3 consists of 18 residues. Germline loops: CDR1 MDHEN, CDR2 SYDVKM. Unmatched junction bases numbered 14, after V lost 8 bases and J lost 1 base. Here the CDR3 reads CASYGTGVSLGSYNEQFF. CDR3 in DNA: TGTGCCAGCTATGGGACAGGGGTTTCATTGGGATCCTACAATGAGCAGTTCTTC.

This chain links TRBV15 with TRBJ2-1; 11 positions match TRBD2. CDR3 size: 15 residues. Germline lookup yields CDR1 LNHNV and CDR2 YYDKDF (reference sequence). Trimming at V came to 4 bases and at J to 8 bases, leaving 7 bases not matched to a gene. The CDR3, as DNA: TGTGCCACCAGCACCGGGACTAGCGGCGTCGATGAGCAGTTCTTC. Its translation is CATSTGTSGVDEQFF.

The CDR3: CASSYYRDSTPGNTIYF. DNA for the CDR3: TGTGCCAGCAGTTACTATAGGGACAGTACTCCTGGAAACACCATATATTTT. This sequence joins TRBV6-5 and TRBJ1-3, with TRBD1 matching 7 bases. This CDR3 spans 17 amino acids. In germline, CDR1 is MNHEY, CDR2 SVGAGI. V shed 1 base and J 2 bases; nucleotides not matched to a gene: 8.

The table lists this clonotype with a few counts. The V call is TRBV27, the J call TRBJ1-1; 8 nucleotides line up with TRBD1. Trimming at V came to 2 bases and at J to 3 bases, leaving 8 bases not matched to a gene. The CDR3 consists of 16 residues. CDR1 and CDR2 from the germline V gene are MNHEY and SMNVEV (reference sequence). The CDR3 DNA follows: TGTGCCAGCAGTTTAACCCAGGGGGCTTTGGACACTGAAGCTTTCTTT. Amino acids: CASSLTQGALDTEAFF.

The CDR3, as DNA: TGTGCCAGCAGTTTATCAGGGGACCTTACCACCGGGGAGCTGTTTTTT. This sequence encodes CASSLSGDLTTGELFF. The gene calls are TRBV12-3 or TRBV12-4 and TRBJ2-2; D perhaps matches TRBD1 (6 bases). This CDR3 spans 16 amino acids. V lost 2 bases to trimming and J lost 4 bases, with 14 bases between them.